The source of this T cell receptor beta chain is a study of blood T cell repertoires in COVID-19. Study as a whole: Some COVID-19 samples were acute and others convalescent; all came from the United States, Italy and Spain. T cells, B-cell-depleted T cells, or PBMCs provided the cDNA or gDNA that served as material.

This clone was seen only once. Authors' processing steps: Amplification of reference gene primers was used by the study to estimate nucleated cell counts. Generated by immunoSEQ multiplex PCR, the TCRdb table keeps only in-frame clones and is missing some. V, J and clone size are taken as reported in that table, and D and trimming were inferred from the DNA itself. The table includes over 100,000 clones, around nine tenths detected once. In Seattle, patients joined the study during active infection and were tracked longitudinally. V lost 2 bases, J lost 4 bases, and 15 bases lay in between. In germline, CDR1 is KGHSH, CDR2 LQKENI. The CDR3 sequence is 16 residues long.

The rearrangement joins TRBV18 to TRBJ1-3, with a weak D call TRBD1 (5 bases). Sequenced material: peripheral blood. The origin of this receptor is a woman between 65 and 79 years old with COVID-19, enrolled during active disease. The CDR3 bases are TGTGCCAGCTCACCAGGGGCAACCCTGGGAGGAAACACCATATATTTT. Amino acids: CASSPGATLGGNTIYF.